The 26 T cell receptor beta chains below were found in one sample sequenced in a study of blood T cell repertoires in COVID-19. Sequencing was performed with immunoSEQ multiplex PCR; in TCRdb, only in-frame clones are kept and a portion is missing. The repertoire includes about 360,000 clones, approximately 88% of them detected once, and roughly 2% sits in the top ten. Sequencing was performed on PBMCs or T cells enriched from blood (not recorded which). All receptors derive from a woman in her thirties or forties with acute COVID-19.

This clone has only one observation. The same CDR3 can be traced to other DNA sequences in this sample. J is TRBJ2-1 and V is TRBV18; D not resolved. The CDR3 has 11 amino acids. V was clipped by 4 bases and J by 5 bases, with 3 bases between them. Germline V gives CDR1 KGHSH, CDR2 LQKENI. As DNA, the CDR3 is TGTGCCAGCTCACGTAACAATGAGCAGTTCTTC. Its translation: CASSRNNEQFF.

DNA of the CDR3: TGTGCCAGTAGTATCGATACAGGGTCGGCTGAAGCTTTCTTT. Its translation is CASSIDTGSAEAFF. This rearrangement joins TRBV19 to TRBJ1-1; weak D call: TRBD1 (6 bases). The ends were cut back, 3 bases at V and 6 bases at J, with 14 bases in the middle. The germline V gene encodes CDR1 LNHDA and CDR2 SQIVND (reference sequence). This CDR3 is 14 amino acids long.

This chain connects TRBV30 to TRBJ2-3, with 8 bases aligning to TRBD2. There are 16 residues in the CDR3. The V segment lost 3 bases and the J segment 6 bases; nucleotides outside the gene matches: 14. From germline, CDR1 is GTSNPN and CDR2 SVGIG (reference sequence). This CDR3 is CAWSAKTSAGSDTQYF. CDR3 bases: TGTGCCTGGAGCGCCAAGACTAGCGCGGGCTCCGATACGCAGTATTTT.

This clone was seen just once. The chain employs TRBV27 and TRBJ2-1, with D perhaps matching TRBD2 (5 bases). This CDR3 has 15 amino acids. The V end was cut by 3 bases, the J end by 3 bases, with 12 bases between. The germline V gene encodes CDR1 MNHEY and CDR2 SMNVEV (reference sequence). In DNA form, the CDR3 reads TGTGCCAGCAGTTTTCGAGGGAACGACTACAATGAGCAGTTCTTC. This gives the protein CASSFRGNDYNEQFF.

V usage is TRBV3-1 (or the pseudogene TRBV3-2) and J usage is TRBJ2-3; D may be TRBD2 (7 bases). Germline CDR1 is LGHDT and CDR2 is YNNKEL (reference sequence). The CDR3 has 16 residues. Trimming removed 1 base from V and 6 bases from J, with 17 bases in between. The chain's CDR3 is CASSQGRGGLYDTQYF. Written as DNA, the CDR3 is TGTGCCAGCAGCCAAGGAAGGGGGGGCCTTTACGATACGCAGTATTTT.

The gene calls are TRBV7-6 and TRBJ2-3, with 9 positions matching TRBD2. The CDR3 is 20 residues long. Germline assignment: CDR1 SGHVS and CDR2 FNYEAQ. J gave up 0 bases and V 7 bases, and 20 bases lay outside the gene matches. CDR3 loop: CASTLEPLAGGPPSTDTQYF. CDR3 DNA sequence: TGTGCCAGCACTCTCGAACCTTTGGCGGGGGGGCCGCCTAGCACAGATACGCAGTATTTT.

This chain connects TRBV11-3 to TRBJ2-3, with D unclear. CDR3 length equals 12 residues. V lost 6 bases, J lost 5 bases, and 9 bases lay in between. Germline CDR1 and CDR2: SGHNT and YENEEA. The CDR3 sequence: CASSVTGDTQYF. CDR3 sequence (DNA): TGTGCCAGCAGTGTTACCGGAGATACGCAGTATTTT.

The CDR3 DNA follows: TGTGCCACCAGTGACAGACTGAACACCGGGGAGCTGTTTTTT. Protein: CATSDRLNTGELFF. V usage is TRBV24-1 and J usage is TRBJ2-2, with D unresolved. This CDR3 is 14 amino acids long. Trimming removed 4 bases at V and 1 base at J, with 6 bases between. Germline V gene lookup returns CDR1 KGHDR and CDR2 SFDVKD.

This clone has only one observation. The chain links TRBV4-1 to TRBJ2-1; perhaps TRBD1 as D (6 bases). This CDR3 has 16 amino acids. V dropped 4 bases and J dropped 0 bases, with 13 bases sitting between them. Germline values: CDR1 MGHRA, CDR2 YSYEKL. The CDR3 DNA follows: TGCGCCAGCAGCCCGGAGACAGGAGACTCCTACAATGAGCAGTTCTTC. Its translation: CASSPETGDSYNEQFF.

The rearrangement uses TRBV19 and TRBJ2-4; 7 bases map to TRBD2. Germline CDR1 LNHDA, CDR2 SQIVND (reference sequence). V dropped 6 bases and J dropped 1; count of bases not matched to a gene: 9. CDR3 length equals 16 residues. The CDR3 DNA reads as TGTGCCAGTAGCGGGGGAGGGTTTAGGGCCAAAAACATTCAGTACTTC. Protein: CASSGGGFRAKNIQYF.

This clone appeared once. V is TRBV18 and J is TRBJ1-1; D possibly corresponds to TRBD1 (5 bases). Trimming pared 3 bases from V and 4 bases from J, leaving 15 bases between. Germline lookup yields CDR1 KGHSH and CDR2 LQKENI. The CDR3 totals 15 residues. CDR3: CASSPESQGFTEAFF. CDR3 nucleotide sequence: TGTGCCAGCTCACCCGAATCGCAGGGCTTCACTGAAGCTTTCTTT.

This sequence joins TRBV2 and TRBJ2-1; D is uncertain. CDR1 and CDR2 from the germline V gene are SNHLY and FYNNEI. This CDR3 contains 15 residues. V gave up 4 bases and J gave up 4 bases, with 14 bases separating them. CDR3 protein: CASSGGYQVYNEQFF. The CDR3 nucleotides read TGTGCCAGCAGTGGAGGCTATCAAGTTTACAATGAGCAGTTCTTC.

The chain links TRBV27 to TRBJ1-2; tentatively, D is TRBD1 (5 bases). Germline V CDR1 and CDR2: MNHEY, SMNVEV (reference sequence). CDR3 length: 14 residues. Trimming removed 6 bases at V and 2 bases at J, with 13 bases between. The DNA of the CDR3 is TGTGCCAGCAGCCCCCGGGCAGGGAACTATGGCTACACCTTC. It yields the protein CASSPRAGNYGYTF.

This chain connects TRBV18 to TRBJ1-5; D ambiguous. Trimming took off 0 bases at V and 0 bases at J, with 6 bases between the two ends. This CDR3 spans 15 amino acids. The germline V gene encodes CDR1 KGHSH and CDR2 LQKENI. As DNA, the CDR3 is TGTGCCAGCTCACCACCGTTGGCTAGCAATCAGCCCCAGCATTTT. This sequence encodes CASSPPLASNQPQHF. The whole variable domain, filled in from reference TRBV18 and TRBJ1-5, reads NAGVMQNPRHLVRRRGQEARLRCSPMKGHSHVYWYRQLPEEGLKFMVYLQKENIIDESGMPKERFSAEFPKEGPSILRIQQVVRGDSAAYFCASSPPLASNQPQHFGDGTRLSIL.

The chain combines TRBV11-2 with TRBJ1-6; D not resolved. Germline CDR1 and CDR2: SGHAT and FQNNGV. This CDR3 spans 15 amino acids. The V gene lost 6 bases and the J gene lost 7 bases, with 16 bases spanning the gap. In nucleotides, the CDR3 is TGTGCCAGCAGACAAATTCGAGGCGACAATTCACCCCTCCACTTT. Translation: CASRQIRGDNSPLHF.

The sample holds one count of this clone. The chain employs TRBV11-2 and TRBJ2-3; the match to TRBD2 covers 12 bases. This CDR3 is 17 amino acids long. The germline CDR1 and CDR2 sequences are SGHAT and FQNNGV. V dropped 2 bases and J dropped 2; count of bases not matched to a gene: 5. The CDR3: CASSLLAGGLNTDTQYF. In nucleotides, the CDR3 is TGTGCCAGCAGCTTACTAGCGGGGGGGCTCAACACAGATACGCAGTATTTT.

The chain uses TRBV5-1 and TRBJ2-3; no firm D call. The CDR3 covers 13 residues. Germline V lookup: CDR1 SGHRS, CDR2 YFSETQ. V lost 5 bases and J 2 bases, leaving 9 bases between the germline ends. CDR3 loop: CASSGRFTDTQYF. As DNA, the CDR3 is TGCGCCAGCAGTGGGCGATTCACAGATACGCAGTATTTT.

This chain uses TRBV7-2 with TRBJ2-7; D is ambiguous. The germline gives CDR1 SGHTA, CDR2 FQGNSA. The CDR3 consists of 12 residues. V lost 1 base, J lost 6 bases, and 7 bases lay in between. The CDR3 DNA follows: TGTGCCAGCAGCTTAGTCATGGCCGAGCAGTACTTC. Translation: CASSLVMAEQYF.

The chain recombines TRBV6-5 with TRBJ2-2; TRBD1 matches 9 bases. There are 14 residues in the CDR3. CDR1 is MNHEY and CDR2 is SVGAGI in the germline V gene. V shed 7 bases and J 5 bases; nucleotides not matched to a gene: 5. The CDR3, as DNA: TGTGCCAGCACCGACAGGGGGGGAACCGGGGAGCTGTTTTTT. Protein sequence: CASTDRGGTGELFF.

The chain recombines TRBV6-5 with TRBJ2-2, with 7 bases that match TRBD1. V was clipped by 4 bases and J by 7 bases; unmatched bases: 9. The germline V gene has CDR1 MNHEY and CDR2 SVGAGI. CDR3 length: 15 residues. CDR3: CASSWGQNRGGELFF. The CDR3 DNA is TGTGCCAGCAGTTGGGGACAGAACCGTGGCGGGGAGCTGTTTTTT.

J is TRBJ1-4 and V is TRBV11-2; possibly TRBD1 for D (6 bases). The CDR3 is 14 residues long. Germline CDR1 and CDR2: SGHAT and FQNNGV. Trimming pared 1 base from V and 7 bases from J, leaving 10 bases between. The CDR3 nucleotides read TGTGCCAGCAGCTTAGGGGGGACAAGTGAAAAACTGTTTTTT. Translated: CASSLGGTSEKLFF.

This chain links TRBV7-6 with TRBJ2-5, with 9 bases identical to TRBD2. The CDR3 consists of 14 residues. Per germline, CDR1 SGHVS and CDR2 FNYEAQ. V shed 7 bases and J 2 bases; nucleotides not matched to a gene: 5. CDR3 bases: TGTGCCAGCACAGCGGGGGGCCAGCAAGAGACCCAGTACTTC. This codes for CASTAGGQQETQYF.

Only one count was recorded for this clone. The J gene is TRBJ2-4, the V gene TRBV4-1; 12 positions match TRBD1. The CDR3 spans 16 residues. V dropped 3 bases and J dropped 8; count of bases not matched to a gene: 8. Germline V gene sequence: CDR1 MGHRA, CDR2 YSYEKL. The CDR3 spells CASSQGDRGLEYIQYF. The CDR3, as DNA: TGCGCCAGCAGCCAGGGGGACAGGGGGCTTGAGTACATTCAGTACTTC.

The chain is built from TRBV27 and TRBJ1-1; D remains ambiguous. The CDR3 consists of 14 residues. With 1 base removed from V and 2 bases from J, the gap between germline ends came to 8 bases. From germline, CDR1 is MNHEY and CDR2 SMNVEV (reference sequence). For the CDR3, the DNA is TGTGCCAGCAGTTTATTTTGGCCTAACACTGAAGCTTTCTTT. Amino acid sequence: CASSLFWPNTEAFF.

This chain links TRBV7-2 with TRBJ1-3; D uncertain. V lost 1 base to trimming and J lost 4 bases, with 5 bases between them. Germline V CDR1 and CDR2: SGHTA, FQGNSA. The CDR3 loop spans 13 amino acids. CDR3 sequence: CASSLGVGNTIYF. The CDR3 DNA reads TGTGCCAGCAGCTTAGGAGTCGGAAACACCATATATTTT.

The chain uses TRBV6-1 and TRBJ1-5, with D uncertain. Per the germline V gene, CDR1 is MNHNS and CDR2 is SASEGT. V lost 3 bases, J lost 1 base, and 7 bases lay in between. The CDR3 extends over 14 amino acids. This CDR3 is CASSEVRSNQPQHF. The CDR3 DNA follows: TGTGCCAGCAGTGAGGTCCGGAGCAATCAGCCCCAGCATTTT.